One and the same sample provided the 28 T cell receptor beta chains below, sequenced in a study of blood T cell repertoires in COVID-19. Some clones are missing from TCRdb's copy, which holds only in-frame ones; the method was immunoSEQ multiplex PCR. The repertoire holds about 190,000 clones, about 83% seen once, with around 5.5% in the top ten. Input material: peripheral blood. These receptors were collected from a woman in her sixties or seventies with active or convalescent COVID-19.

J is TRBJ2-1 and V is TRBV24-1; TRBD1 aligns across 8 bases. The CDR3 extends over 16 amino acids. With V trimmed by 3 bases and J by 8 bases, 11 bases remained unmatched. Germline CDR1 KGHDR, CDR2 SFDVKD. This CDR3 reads CATSDLDRVGGYEQFF. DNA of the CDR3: TGTGCCACCAGTGATCTGGACAGGGTGGGAGGCTATGAGCAGTTCTTC.

DNA of the CDR3: TGTGCCAGCAGTGTAATAGCGACGAATGAGCAGTTCTTC. Encoded protein: CASSVIATNEQFF. V is TRBV2 and J is TRBJ2-1, with D maybe TRBD2 (5 bases). Trimming left V 4 bases short and J 7 bases short, with 11 bases between. The CDR3 contains 13 residues. Germline V gives CDR1 SNHLY, CDR2 FYNNEI.

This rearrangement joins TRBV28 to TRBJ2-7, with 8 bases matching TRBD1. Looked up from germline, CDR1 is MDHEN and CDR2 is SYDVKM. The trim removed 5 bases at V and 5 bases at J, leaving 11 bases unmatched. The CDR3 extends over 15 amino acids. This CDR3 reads CASSLGQGSLHEQYF. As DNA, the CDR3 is TGTGCCAGCAGTCTTGGACAGGGTTCACTCCACGAGCAGTACTTC.

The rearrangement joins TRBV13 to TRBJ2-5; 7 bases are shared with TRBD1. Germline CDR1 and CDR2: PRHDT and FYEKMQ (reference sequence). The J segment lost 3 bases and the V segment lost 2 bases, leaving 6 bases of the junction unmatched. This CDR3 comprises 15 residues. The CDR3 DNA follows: TGTGCCAGCAGCTTATACAGGGGCAAGAAAGAGACCCAGTACTTC. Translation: CASSLYRGKKETQYF.

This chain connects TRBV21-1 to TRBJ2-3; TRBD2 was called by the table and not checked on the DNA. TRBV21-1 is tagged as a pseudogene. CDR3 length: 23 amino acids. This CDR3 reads CASSKGRESNPPCPHSDTDTQYF. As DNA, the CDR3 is TGTGCCAGCAGCAAGGGGCGGGAGAGTAACCCTCCCTGCCCGCATTCTGACACAGATACGCAGTATTTT.

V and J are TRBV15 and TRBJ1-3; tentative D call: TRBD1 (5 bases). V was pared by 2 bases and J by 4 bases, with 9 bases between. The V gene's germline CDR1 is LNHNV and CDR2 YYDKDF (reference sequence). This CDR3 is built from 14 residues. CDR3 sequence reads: CATSRQDSGNTIYF. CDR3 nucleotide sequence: TGTGCCACCAGCAGACAAGACAGCGGAAACACCATATATTTT. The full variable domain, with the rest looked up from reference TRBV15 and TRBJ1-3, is DAMVIQNPRYQVTQFGKPVTLSCSQTLNHNVMYWYQQKSSQAPKLLFHYYDKDFNNEADTPDNFQSRRPNTSFCFLDIRSPGLGDTAMYLCATSRQDSGNTIYFGEGSWLTVV.

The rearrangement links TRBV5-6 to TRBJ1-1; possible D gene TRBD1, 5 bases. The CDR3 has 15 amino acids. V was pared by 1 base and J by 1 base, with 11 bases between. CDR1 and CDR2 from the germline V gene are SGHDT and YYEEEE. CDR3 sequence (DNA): TGTGCCAGCAGCTTGAACTTGGGGGGGAACACTGAAGCTTTCTTT. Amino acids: CASSLNLGGNTEAFF. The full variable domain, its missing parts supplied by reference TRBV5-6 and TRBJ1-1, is DAGVTQSPTHLIKTRGQQVTLRCSPKSGHDTVSWYQQALGQGPQFIFQYYEEEERQRGNFPDRFSGHQFPNYSSELNVNALLLGDSALYLCASSLNLGGNTEAFFGQGTRLTVV.

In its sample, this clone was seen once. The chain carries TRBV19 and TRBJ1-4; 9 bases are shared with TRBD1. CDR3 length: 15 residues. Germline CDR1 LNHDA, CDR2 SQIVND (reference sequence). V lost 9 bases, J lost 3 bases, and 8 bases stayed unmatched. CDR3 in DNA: TGTGCCAGCAGGGAACAGGGGGCTTCTAATGAAAAACTGTTTTTT. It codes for CASREQGASNEKLFF.

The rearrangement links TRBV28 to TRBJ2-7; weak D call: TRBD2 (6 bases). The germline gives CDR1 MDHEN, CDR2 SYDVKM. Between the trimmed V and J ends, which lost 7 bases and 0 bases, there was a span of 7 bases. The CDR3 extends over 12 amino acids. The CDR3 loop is CASKDYSYEQYF. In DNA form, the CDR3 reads TGTGCCAGCAAGGACTACTCCTACGAGCAGTACTTC.

The CDR3 DNA sequence: TGTGCCTGGAGTTCCGGACTAGCCTACAATGAGCAGTTCTTC. As protein: CAWSSGLAYNEQFF. The V gene is TRBV30, the J gene TRBJ2-1; 7 positions match TRBD2. J lost 2 bases, V lost 2 bases, and 3 bases had no gene match. Germline lookup yields CDR1 GTSNPN and CDR2 SVGIG (reference sequence). The CDR3 has 14 amino acids.

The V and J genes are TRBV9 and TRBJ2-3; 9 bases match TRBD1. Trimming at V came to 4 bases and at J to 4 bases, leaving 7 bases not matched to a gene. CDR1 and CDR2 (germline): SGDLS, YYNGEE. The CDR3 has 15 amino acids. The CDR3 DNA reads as TGTGCCAGCAGCACATCCGGGACAGGGCCAGATACGCAGTATTTT. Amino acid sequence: CASSTSGTGPDTQYF.

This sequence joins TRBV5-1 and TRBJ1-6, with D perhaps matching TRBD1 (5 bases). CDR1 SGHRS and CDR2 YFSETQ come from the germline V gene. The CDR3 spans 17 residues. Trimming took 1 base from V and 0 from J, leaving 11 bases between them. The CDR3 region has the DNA TGCGCCAGCAGCTTGACAGGAATCCGCTCCTATAATTCACCCCTCCACTTT. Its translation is CASSLTGIRSYNSPLHF.

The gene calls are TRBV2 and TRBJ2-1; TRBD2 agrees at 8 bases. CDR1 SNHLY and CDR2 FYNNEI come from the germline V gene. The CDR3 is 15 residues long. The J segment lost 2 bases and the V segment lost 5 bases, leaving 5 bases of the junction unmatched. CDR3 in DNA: TGTGCCAGCAGTACCCTAGCGGGCACCTACAATGAGCAGTTCTTC. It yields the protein CASSTLAGTYNEQFF.

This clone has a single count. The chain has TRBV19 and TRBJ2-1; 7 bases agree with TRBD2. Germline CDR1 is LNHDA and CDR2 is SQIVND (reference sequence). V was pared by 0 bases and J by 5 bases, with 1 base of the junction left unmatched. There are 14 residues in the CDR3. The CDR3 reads CASSIDGRNNEQFF. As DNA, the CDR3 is TGTGCCAGTAGTATAGACGGGAGGAACAATGAGCAGTTCTTC.

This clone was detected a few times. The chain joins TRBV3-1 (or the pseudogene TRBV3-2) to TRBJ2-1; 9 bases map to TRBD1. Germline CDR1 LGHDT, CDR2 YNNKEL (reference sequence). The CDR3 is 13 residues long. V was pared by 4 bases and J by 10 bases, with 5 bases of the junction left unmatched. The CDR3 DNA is TGTGCCAGCAGCCCGACAGGGGGGAGGGAGCAGTTCTTC. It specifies CASSPTGGREQFF.

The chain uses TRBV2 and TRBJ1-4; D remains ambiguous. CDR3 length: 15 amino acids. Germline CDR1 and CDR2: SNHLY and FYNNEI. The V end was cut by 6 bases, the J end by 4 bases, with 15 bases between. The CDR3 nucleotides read TGTGCCAGCAGCCCCGCGGTCGACTTTAATGAAAAACTGTTTTTT. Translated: CASSPAVDFNEKLFF.

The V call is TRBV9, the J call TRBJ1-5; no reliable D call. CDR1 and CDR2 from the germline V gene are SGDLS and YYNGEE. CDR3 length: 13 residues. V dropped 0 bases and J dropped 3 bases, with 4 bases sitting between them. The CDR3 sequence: CASSVDLNQPQHF. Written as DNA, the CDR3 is TGTGCCAGCAGCGTAGATCTCAATCAGCCCCAGCATTTT.

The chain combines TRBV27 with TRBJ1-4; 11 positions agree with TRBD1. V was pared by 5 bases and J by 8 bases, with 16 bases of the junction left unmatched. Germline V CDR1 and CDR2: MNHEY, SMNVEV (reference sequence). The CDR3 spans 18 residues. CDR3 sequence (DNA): TGTGCCAGCAGTCCTTGGACAGGGGGCGCCGGGGATCGAGAAAAACTGTTTTTT. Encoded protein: CASSPWTGGAGDREKLFF.

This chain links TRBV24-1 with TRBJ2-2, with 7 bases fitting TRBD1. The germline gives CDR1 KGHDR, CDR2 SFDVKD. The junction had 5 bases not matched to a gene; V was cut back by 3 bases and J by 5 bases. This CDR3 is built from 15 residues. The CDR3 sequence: CATSDPGRGTGELFF. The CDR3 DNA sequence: TGTGCCACCAGTGATCCCGGCAGGGGGACCGGGGAGCTGTTTTTT.

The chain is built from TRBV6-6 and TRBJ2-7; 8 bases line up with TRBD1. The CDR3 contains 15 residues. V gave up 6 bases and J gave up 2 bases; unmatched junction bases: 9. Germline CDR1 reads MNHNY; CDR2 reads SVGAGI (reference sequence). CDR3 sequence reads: CASSPRQGITYEQYF. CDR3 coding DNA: TGTGCCAGCAGCCCAAGACAGGGGATCACCTACGAGCAGTACTTC.

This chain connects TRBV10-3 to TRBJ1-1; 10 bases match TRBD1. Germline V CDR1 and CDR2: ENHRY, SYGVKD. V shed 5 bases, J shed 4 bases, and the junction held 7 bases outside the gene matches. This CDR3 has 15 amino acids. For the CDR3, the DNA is TGTGCCATCAGTCAGACAGGGGGCGTTCGCACTGAAGCTTTCTTT. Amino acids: CAISQTGGVRTEAFF.

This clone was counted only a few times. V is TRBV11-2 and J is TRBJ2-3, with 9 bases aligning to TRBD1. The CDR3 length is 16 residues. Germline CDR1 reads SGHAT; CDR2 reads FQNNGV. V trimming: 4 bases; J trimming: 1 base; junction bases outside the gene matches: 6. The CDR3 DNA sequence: TGTGCCAGCAGCTCGGGACAGGGCTTTGGCACAGATACGCAGTATTTT. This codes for CASSSGQGFGTDTQYF.

The CDR3 coding sequence is TGCGCCAGCAGCCAAAGAACGGTAGCCGCCGATAGCAGTACGCAGTATTTT. Translation: CASSQRTVAADSSTQYF. The V and J genes are TRBV4-1 and TRBJ2-3; D gene uncertain. The CDR3 totals 17 residues. V dropped 2 bases and J dropped 8 bases, with 23 bases sitting between them. Per germline, CDR1 MGHRA and CDR2 YSYEKL.

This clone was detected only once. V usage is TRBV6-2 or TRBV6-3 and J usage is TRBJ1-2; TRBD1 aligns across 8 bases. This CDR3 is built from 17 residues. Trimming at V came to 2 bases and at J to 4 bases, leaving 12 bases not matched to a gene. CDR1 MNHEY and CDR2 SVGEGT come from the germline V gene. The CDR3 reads CASSYRRDRLRGYGYTF. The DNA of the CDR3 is TGTGCCAGCAGTTACCGGAGGGACAGGCTGCGTGGCTATGGCTACACCTTC.

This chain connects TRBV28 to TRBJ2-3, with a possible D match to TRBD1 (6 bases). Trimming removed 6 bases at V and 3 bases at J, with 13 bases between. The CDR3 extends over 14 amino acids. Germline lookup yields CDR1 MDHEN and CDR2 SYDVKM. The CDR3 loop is CASRPQGFTDTQYF. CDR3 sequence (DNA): TGTGCCAGCAGGCCCCAGGGGTTTACAGATACGCAGTATTTT.

The CDR3 sequence: CASSSNTGGNSQTQYF. The CDR3, as DNA: TGCGCCAGCAGCTCGAATACAGGCGGCAACAGTCAGACCCAGTACTTC. The chain couples TRBV5-1 to TRBJ2-5, with D tentatively TRBD1 (5 bases). The germline V gene has CDR1 SGHRS and CDR2 YFSETQ. The ends were cut back, 3 bases at V and 6 bases at J, with 21 bases in the middle. CDR3 size: 16 residues. Together with reference TRBV5-1 and TRBJ2-5, the CDR3 gives the full variable domain: KAGVTQTPRYLIKTRGQQVTLSCSPISGHRSVSWYQQTPGQGLQFLFEYFSETQRNKGNFPGRFSGRQFSNSRSEMNVSTLELGDSALYLCASSSNTGGNSQTQYFGPGTRLLVL.

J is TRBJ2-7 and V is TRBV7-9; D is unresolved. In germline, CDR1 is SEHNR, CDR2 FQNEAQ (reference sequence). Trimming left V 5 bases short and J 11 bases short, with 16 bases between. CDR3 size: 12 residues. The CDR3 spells CASSRDSFLEYF. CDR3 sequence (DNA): TGTGCCAGCAGCCGAGATAGCTTTCTGGAGTACTTC.

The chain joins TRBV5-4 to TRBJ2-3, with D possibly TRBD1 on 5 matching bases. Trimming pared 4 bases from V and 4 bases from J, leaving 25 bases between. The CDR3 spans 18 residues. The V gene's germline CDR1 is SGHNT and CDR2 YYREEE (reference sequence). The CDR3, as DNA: TGTGCCAGCAGCCCGGGTGCTGGGTGGGGCGGCCTCGCAGATACGCAGTATTTT. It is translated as CASSPGAGWGGLADTQYF.